The T cell receptor (beta chain) described here comes from a study of graft-versus-host responses after intestinal transplantation. On this clone: Antigen unknown.

Overall study findings and caveats: Circulating GvH clone levels at their peak were associated with HvG declines (early post-transplant).

Trimming pared 1 base from V and 7 bases from J, leaving 19 bases between. The CDR3 contains 16 residues. From germline, CDR1 is MNHNS and CDR2 SASEGT. Only in-frame clones appear in the TCRdb table, and some are missing; sequencing was by immunoSEQ multiplex PCR. The sample lists 80,000 to 95,000 clones; 88% were seen once. The TCR sequence derives from a human donor who was the organ donor for an intestinal transplant. The sequencing here drew on unstimulated CD4+ T cells sorted from spleen or lymph node cells, taken before transplant. The rearrangement joins TRBV6-1 to TRBJ2-5, with D possibly being TRBD1 (7 bases). This CDR3 is CASSEGRGRVVSTQYF. The CDR3 nucleotides read TGTGCCAGCAGTGAAGGGAGGGGGCGCGTGGTGTCGACCCAGTACTTC.